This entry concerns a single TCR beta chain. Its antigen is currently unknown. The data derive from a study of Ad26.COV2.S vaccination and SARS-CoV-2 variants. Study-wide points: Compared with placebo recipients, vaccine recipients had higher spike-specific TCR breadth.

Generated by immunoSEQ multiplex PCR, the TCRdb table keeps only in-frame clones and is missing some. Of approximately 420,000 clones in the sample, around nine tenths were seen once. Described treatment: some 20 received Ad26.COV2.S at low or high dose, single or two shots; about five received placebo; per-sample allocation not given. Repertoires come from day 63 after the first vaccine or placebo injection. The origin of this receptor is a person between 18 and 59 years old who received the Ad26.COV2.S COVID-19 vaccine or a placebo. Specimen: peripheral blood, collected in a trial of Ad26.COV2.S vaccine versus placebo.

The CDR3 here is CASILNGKSGNTIYF. In DNA form, the CDR3 reads TGTGCCAGCATCCTTAACGGGAAATCTGGAAACACCATATATTTT. This chain joins TRBV6-5 and TRBJ1-3; D ambiguous. Trimming left V 7 bases short and J 1 base short, with 14 bases between. The CDR3 is 15 residues long. Per the germline V gene, CDR1 is MNHEY and CDR2 is SVGAGI.